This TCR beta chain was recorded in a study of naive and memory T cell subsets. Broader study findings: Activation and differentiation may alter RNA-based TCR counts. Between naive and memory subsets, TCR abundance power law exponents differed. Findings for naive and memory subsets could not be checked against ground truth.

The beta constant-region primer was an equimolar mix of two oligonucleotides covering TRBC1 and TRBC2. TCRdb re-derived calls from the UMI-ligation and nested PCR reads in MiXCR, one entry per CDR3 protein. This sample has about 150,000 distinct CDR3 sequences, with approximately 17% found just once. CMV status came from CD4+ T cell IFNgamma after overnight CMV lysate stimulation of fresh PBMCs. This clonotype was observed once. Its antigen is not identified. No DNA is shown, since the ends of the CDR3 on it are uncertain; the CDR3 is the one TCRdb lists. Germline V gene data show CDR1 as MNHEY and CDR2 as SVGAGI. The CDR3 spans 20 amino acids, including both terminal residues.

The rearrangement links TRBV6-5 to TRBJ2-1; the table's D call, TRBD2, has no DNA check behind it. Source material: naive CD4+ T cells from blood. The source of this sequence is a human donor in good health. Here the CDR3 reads CASSYFSVGRGSGRENEQLF.